These T cell receptor beta chains were read from a single sample in a study of T-cell memory formation after mild COVID-19. TCRdb used MiXCR to reprocess the 5' RACE reads, holding one entry per CDR3 protein. This table holds 350,000 to 450,000 distinct CDR3 sequences, 24% found once. The specimen was PBMCs or a T cell subset sorted from them (not recorded which). Receptor source: an adult woman who had mild COVID-19 (a few samples of this study predate the infection). Cell type and time point are not known. CDR3s include the opening cysteine and the closing phenylalanine or tryptophan. A D gene is named only where the DNA matches it firmly. Clone size is stated in some rows and not others, as once, few, many or a class when expanded.

v_call: TRBV12-3/TRBV12-4
clone_size: few
d_call: NA
cdr3_length: 13
j_call: TRBJ2-5
cdr3_aa: CASSWGTEETQYF
cdr3_nt: TGTGCCAGCAGTTGGGGGACGGAAGAGACCCAGTACTTC

v_call: TRBV3-1
clone_size: few
d_call: NA
cdr3_length: 12
j_call: TRBJ1-5
cdr3_aa: CASSQSNQPQHF
cdr3_nt: TGTGCCAGCAGCCAGTCCAATCAGCCCCAGCATTTT

v_call: TRBV27
clone_size: NA
d_call: TRBD1
cdr3_length: 14
j_call: TRBJ1-6
cdr3_aa: CASRRQGYNSPLHF
cdr3_nt: TGTGCCAGCAGGAGACAGGGCTATAATTCACCCCTCCACTTT

v_call: TRBV20-1
clone_size: few
d_call: TRBD2
cdr3_length: 15
j_call: TRBJ2-3
cdr3_aa: CSAFSGRGITDTQYF
cdr3_nt: TGCAGTGCTTTTAGCGGGAGGGGGATCACAGATACGCAGTATTTT

v_call: TRBV6-5
clone_size: few
d_call: NA
cdr3_length: 14
j_call: TRBJ1-2
cdr3_aa: CASSVTGSNYGYTF
cdr3_nt: TGTGCCAGCTCAGTTACAGGTTCAAACTATGGCTACACCTTC

v_call: TRBV7-2
clone_size: NA
d_call: NA
cdr3_length: 13
j_call: TRBJ2-1
cdr3_aa: CASSSGAYNEQFF
cdr3_nt: TGTGCCAGCAGCTCCGGGGCGTACAATGAGCAGTTCTTC

v_call: TRBV6-1
clone_size: NA
d_call: TRBD1
cdr3_length: 14
j_call: TRBJ1-5
cdr3_aa: CASRTRGNNQPQHF
cdr3_nt: TGTGCCAGCAGAACCAGGGGGAACAATCAGCCCCAGCATTTT

v_call: TRBV7-6
clone_size: NA
d_call: TRBD2
cdr3_length: 17
j_call: TRBJ2-3
cdr3_aa: CASSLTSGGAMPDTQYF
cdr3_nt: TGTGCCAGCAGCTTAACAAGCGGGGGGGCTATGCCAGATACGCAGTATTTT

v_call: TRBV20-1
clone_size: NA
d_call: NA
cdr3_length: 14
j_call: TRBJ2-7
cdr3_aa: CSARASGGPYEQYF
cdr3_nt: TGCAGTGCTAGAGCCAGTGGGGGCCCCTACGAGCAGTACTTC

v_call: TRBV24-1
clone_size: NA
d_call: NA
cdr3_length: 13
j_call: TRBJ1-2
cdr3_aa: CATSRSLGYGYTF
cdr3_nt: TGTGCCACCAGTCGCTCTCTCGGCTATGGCTACACCTTC

v_call: TRBV6-2/TRBV6-3
clone_size: few
d_call: TRBD2
cdr3_length: 16
j_call: TRBJ2-3
cdr3_aa: CASSIGTSGYTDTQYF
cdr3_nt: TGTGCCAGCAGTATCGGGACTAGCGGATACACAGATACGCAGTATTTT

v_call: TRBV27
clone_size: few
d_call: TRBD2
cdr3_length: 14
j_call: TRBJ2-4
cdr3_aa: CASSVDPGLAIQYF
cdr3_nt: TGTGCCAGCAGTGTCGATCCGGGACTAGCCATTCAGTACTTC

v_call: TRBV20-1
clone_size: NA
d_call: NA
cdr3_length: 12
j_call: TRBJ2-7
cdr3_aa: CSAFPTSYEQYF
cdr3_nt: TGCAGTGCTTTCCCGACGAGCTACGAGCAGTACTTC

v_call: TRBV4-1
clone_size: NA
d_call: NA
cdr3_length: 17
j_call: TRBJ2-2
cdr3_aa: CASSQERAGRRTGELFF
cdr3_nt: TGCGCCAGCAGCCAAGAACGGGCAGGCAGACGCACCGGGGAGCTGTTTTTT

v_call: TRBV19
clone_size: few
d_call: TRBD1
cdr3_length: 16
j_call: TRBJ2-7
cdr3_aa: CASSLNRDRGSYEQYF
cdr3_nt: TGTGCCAGTAGTCTTAACCGGGACAGGGGCTCCTACGAGCAGTACTTC

v_call: TRBV9
clone_size: few
d_call: TRBD2
cdr3_length: 15
j_call: TRBJ2-3
cdr3_aa: CASSAGLAGVATQYF
cdr3_nt: TGTGCCAGCAGCGCCGGACTAGCGGGGGTAGCTACGCAGTATTTT

v_call: TRBV6-1
clone_size: NA
d_call: TRBD2
cdr3_length: 17
j_call: TRBJ2-5
cdr3_aa: CASRPRILAGPLETQYF
cdr3_nt: TGTGCCAGCAGGCCTCGGATCCTAGCGGGGCCCTTGGAGACCCAGTACTTC

v_call: TRBV19
clone_size: NA
d_call: TRBD1
cdr3_length: 12
j_call: TRBJ1-1
cdr3_aa: CASAGQYTEAFF
cdr3_nt: TGTGCCAGTGCGGGACAGTACACTGAAGCTTTCTTT

v_call: TRBV2
clone_size: NA
d_call: NA
cdr3_length: 15
j_call: TRBJ1-4
cdr3_aa: CARTGDPPYYEKLFF
cdr3_nt: TGTGCCAGAACCGGTGATCCCCCGTACTATGAAAAACTGTTTTTT

v_call: TRBV12-3/TRBV12-4
clone_size: NA
d_call: NA
cdr3_length: 13
j_call: TRBJ1-5
cdr3_aa: CASSLASYQPQHF
cdr3_nt: TGTGCCAGCAGTTTAGCCTCCTATCAGCCCCAGCATTTT

v_call: TRBV5-1
clone_size: many
d_call: NA
cdr3_length: 15
j_call: TRBJ1-1
cdr3_aa: CASSRLQGDNTEAFF
cdr3_nt: TGCGCCAGCAGCCGACTCCAGGGTGACAACACTGAAGCTTTCTTT

v_call: TRBV6-5
clone_size: few
d_call: NA
cdr3_length: 17
j_call: TRBJ1-6
cdr3_aa: CASSYSGPASGNSPLHF
cdr3_nt: TGTGCCAGCAGTTACTCCGGGCCGGCGAGCGGTAATTCACCCCTCCACTTT

v_call: TRBV12-3/TRBV12-4
clone_size: NA
d_call: NA
cdr3_length: 14
j_call: TRBJ1-1
cdr3_aa: CASTTSGLGTEAFF
cdr3_nt: TGTGCCAGCACCACCTCTGGGTTAGGCACTGAAGCTTTCTTT

v_call: TRBV20-1
clone_size: NA
d_call: TRBD1
cdr3_length: 17
j_call: TRBJ1-1
cdr3_aa: CSAREGWTGPMNTEAFF
cdr3_nt: TGCAGTGCTAGAGAGGGATGGACAGGGCCTATGAACACTGAAGCTTTCTTT

v_call: TRBV4-1
clone_size: NA
d_call: TRBD1
cdr3_length: 15
j_call: TRBJ1-1
cdr3_aa: CASADRGSRGTEAFF
cdr3_nt: TGCGCCAGCGCGGACAGGGGATCAAGGGGGACTGAAGCTTTCTTT

v_call: TRBV19
clone_size: NA
d_call: TRBD1
cdr3_length: 13
j_call: TRBJ1-1
cdr3_aa: CAIDDRGNTEAFF
cdr3_nt: TGTGCCATCGACGACAGGGGGAACACTGAAGCTTTCTTT

v_call: TRBV11-1
clone_size: NA
d_call: NA
cdr3_length: 15
j_call: TRBJ2-2
cdr3_aa: CASSQRRPNTGELFF
cdr3_nt: TGTGCCAGCAGCCAGAGGCGTCCGAACACCGGGGAGCTGTTTTTT

v_call: TRBV12-3/TRBV12-4
clone_size: NA
d_call: NA
cdr3_length: 14
j_call: TRBJ1-3
cdr3_aa: CASSFWGPGNTIYF
cdr3_nt: TGTGCCAGCAGTTTTTGGGGGCCTGGAAACACCATATATTTT

v_call: TRBV7-2
clone_size: few
d_call: TRBD2
cdr3_length: 15
j_call: TRBJ2-3
cdr3_aa: CASSFGGSSTDTQYF
cdr3_nt: TGTGCCAGCAGCTTTGGCGGGAGTAGCACAGATACGCAGTATTTT

v_call: TRBV24-1
clone_size: few
d_call: NA
cdr3_length: 14
j_call: TRBJ1-2
cdr3_aa: CATSDANRNYGYTF
cdr3_nt: TGTGCCACCAGTGATGCCAATAGAAACTATGGCTACACCTTC

v_call: TRBV25-1
clone_size: NA
d_call: NA
cdr3_length: 11
j_call: TRBJ2-7
cdr3_aa: CASSGDTEQYF
cdr3_nt: TGTGCCAGCAGTGGGGACACGGAGCAGTACTTC

v_call: TRBV12-3/TRBV12-4
clone_size: NA
d_call: NA
cdr3_length: 13
j_call: TRBJ1-2
cdr3_aa: CASSQNPPGGYTF
cdr3_nt: TGTGCCAGCAGCCAAAACCCCCCCGGTGGCTACACCTTC

v_call: TRBV12-3/TRBV12-4
clone_size: few
d_call: NA
cdr3_length: 16
j_call: TRBJ1-2
cdr3_aa: CASSLVDASHGVGYTF
cdr3_nt: TGTGCCAGCAGTTTGGTAGACGCGAGCCACGGGGTTGGCTACACCTTC

v_call: TRBV11-2
clone_size: few
d_call: NA
cdr3_length: 16
j_call: TRBJ2-5
cdr3_aa: CASSLGPGHRGETQYF
cdr3_nt: TGTGCCAGCAGCTTAGGTCCGGGACATAGGGGAGAGACCCAGTACTTC

v_call: TRBV20-1
clone_size: NA
d_call: NA
cdr3_length: 14
j_call: TRBJ2-3
cdr3_aa: CSASLQVGWDTQYF
cdr3_nt: TGCAGTGCCTCGCTGCAGGTGGGATGGGATACGCAGTATTTT

v_call: TRBV19
clone_size: NA
d_call: NA
cdr3_length: 15
j_call: TRBJ1-6
cdr3_aa: CASSIGVQGGSPLHF
cdr3_nt: TGTGCCAGTAGTATAGGGGTCCAAGGGGGTTCACCCCTCCACTTT

v_call: TRBV12-3/TRBV12-4
clone_size: NA
d_call: TRBD2
cdr3_length: 17
j_call: TRBJ2-2
cdr3_aa: CASTPGLAGVAAGELFF
cdr3_nt: TGTGCCAGCACCCCAGGGCTAGCGGGGGTCGCCGCCGGGGAGCTGTTTTTT

v_call: TRBV7-3
clone_size: NA
d_call: TRBD1
cdr3_length: 14
j_call: TRBJ2-7
cdr3_aa: CASSSGTGSPEQYF
cdr3_nt: TGTGCCAGCAGCTCCGGGACAGGGTCCCCCGAGCAGTACTTC

v_call: TRBV6-5
clone_size: few
d_call: TRBD2
cdr3_length: 14
j_call: TRBJ2-7
cdr3_aa: CASTTGGRPYEQYF
cdr3_nt: TGTGCCAGCACAACGGGGGGGAGGCCCTACGAGCAGTACTTC

v_call: TRBV7-9
clone_size: NA
d_call: NA
cdr3_length: 13
j_call: TRBJ1-2
cdr3_aa: CASSPRNYYGYTF
cdr3_nt: TGTGCCAGCAGCCCCCGCAACTACTATGGCTACACCTTC

v_call: TRBV15
clone_size: few
d_call: TRBD1
cdr3_length: 15
j_call: TRBJ2-5
cdr3_aa: CATSSQPGQQETQYF
cdr3_nt: TGTGCCACCAGCAGCCAACCGGGACAGCAAGAGACCCAGTACTTC